This TCR beta chain came from a study of blood T cells in healthy people across ages. Study-wide results and limits: Observed TCR beta diversity per million T cells went down as age went up. This fall followed a roughly linear course with age.

This clonotype was counted only a few times. What it recognizes is unknown. This CDR3 has 16 amino acids. The germline V and J ends were trimmed by 0 bases and 6 bases, with 17 bases remaining between them. Germline CDR1 and CDR2: SEHNR and FQNEAQ (reference sequence). At least 6.5 million PBMCs were isolated per sample. The second PCR ran about 7 to 12 cycles with a sample-barcoded 5' primer and J-beta primers. TCRdb redid the calling of the 5' RACE reads with MiXCR, one entry per CDR3 protein. The sample has hundreds of thousands of distinct CDR3 sequences; 55% to 70% are singletons. Specimen: blood. The source of this sequence is a man aged 30 to 39 in good health. The chain is built from TRBV7-9 and TRBJ1-2; the D gene is possibly TRBD1 (5 bases). CDR3 in amino acids: CASSLANRMKMDGYTF. The CDR3 nucleotides read TGTGCCAGCAGCTTAGCCAACAGGATGAAGATGGATGGCTACACCTTC.